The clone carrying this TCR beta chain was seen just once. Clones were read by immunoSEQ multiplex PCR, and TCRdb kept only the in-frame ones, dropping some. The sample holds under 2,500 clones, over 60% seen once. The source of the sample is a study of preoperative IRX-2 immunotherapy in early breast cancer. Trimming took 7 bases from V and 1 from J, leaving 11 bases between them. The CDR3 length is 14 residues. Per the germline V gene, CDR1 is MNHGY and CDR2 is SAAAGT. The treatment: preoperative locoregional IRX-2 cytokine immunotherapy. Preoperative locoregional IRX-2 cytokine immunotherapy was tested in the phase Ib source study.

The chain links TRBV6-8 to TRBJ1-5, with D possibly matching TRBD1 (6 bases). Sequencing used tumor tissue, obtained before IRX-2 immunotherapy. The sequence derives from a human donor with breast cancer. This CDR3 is CASITGSSNQPQHF. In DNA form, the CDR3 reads TGTGCCAGCATTACAGGGTCCAGCAATCAGCCCCAGCATTTT.